The 9 T cell receptor beta chains given below trace back to one sample, sequenced in a study of blood T cell repertoires in COVID-19. Generated by immunoSEQ multiplex PCR, the TCRdb table keeps only in-frame clones and is missing some. The sample lists around 43,000 clones, nearly 90% occurring once. The sequencing input was peripheral blood. Receptor source: a human donor in a cohort sampled during active COVID-19.

V gene TRBV11-2 combines with J gene TRBJ2-2; 11 bases are shared with TRBD1. The CDR3 contains 15 residues. Germline values: CDR1 SGHAT, CDR2 FQNNGV. With 4 bases clipped from V and 6 bases from J, the junction kept 4 bases outside the gene matches. Written as DNA, the CDR3 is TGTGCCAGCAGCTGGGGACAGGGGGTGGCCGGGGAGCTGTTTTTT. Protein product: CASSWGQGVAGELFF.

The chain carries TRBV30 and TRBJ2-3; maybe TRBD2 (5 bases). The V and J ends lost 3 bases and 0 bases respectively, with 7 bases between them. CDR1 is GTSNPN, CDR2 SVGIG, per germline (reference sequence). The CDR3 covers 13 residues. CDR3 residues: CAWSGISTDTQYF. CDR3 bases: TGTGCCTGGAGCGGGATTAGCACAGATACGCAGTATTTT.

The V call is TRBV4-3, the J call TRBJ2-5, with unresolved D. V was cut by 0 bases and J by 5 bases, with 13 bases left in between. The CDR3 length is 15 residues. Per the germline V gene, CDR1 is LGHNA and CDR2 is YSLEER. The CDR3 DNA follows: TGCGCCAGCAGCCAAGAATTTGGAGTGCCCGAGACCCAGTACTTC. Residues: CASSQEFGVPETQYF.

This rearrangement joins TRBV3-1 (or the pseudogene TRBV3-2) to TRBJ2-7; 11 nucleotides agree with TRBD1. CDR3 length equals 15 residues. Per germline, CDR1 LGHDT and CDR2 YNNKEL (reference sequence). With V trimmed by 10 bases and J by 1 base, 9 bases remained unmatched. The CDR3 DNA sequence: TGTGCCACGGGGGACAGGGGGGATCCTTCCTACGAGCAGTACTTC. Translation gives CATGDRGDPSYEQYF.

V gene TRBV7-6 combines with J gene TRBJ1-1; maybe TRBD1 (5 bases). Germline V lookup: CDR1 SGHVS, CDR2 FNYEAQ. The ends were cut back, 7 bases at V and 4 bases at J, with 19 bases in the middle. There are 15 residues in the CDR3. This CDR3 reads CASTLSGGMGTEAFF. CDR3 bases: TGTGCCAGCACCCTTAGCGGGGGAATGGGCACTGAAGCTTTCTTT.

The chain links TRBV12-5 to TRBJ1-1; D gene unclear. The CDR3 is 13 amino acids. Trimming shortened V by 6 bases and J by 0 bases, and 8 bases separated the two germline ends. Germline values: CDR1 LGHNT, CDR2 FRNRAP. CDR3 sequence: CASGLTLNTEAFF. CDR3 DNA sequence: TGTGCTAGTGGCCTCACTCTGAACACTGAAGCTTTCTTT.

The chain couples TRBV6-5 to TRBJ1-5, with D unresolved. Germline loops: CDR1 MNHEY, CDR2 SVGAGI. This CDR3 is 14 amino acids long. V lost 6 bases, J lost 7 bases, and 16 bases lay in between. CDR3 region: CASSYLGDRQPQHF. The CDR3 coding sequence is TGTGCCAGCAGCTATTTGGGAGACCGCCAGCCCCAGCATTTT.

The sample holds a few counts of this clone. The chain joins TRBV7-2 to TRBJ2-7; 15 positions agree with TRBD2. The CDR3 is made up of 18 amino acids. V shed 5 bases and J 6 bases; nucleotides not matched to a gene: 14. CDR1 SGHTA and CDR2 FQGNSA come from the germline V gene. The CDR3 DNA is TGTGCCAGCAGCCTGCGGGGGTGGACTAGCGGGGGGGCTGCCGAGCAGTACTTC. Translated, it gives CASSLRGWTSGGAAEQYF. Full variable domain (outside the CDR3, taken from reference TRBV7-2 and TRBJ2-7): GAGVSQSPSNKVTEKGKDVELRCDPISGHTALYWYRQSLGQGLEFLIYFQGNSAPDKSGLPSDRFSAERTGGSVSTLTIQRTQQEDSAVYLCASSLRGWTSGGAAEQYFGPGTRLTVT.

The V call is TRBV3-1 (or the pseudogene TRBV3-2), the J call TRBJ2-5, with D uncertain. V gave up 0 bases and J gave up 1 base, with 9 bases separating them. CDR1 and CDR2 from the germline V gene are LGHDT and YNNKEL (reference sequence). The CDR3 spans 15 residues. Here the CDR3 DNA reads TGTGCCAGCAGCCAAGAAGGAGCCCTCCAAGAGACCCAGTACTTC. Translated, it gives CASSQEGALQETQYF.